This is a list of T cell receptor beta chains from one sample in a study of monozygotic twins with inflammatory bowel disease. TCRdb re-called the 5' RACE reads and shows each CDR3 protein once, DNA omitted. The listing records about 380,000 distinct CDR3 sequences. What was sequenced was blood. The receptors were sampled from a human donor with ulcerative colitis or Crohn's disease, or a healthy co-twin of an affected twin (not recorded which). CDR3s include the opening cysteine and the closing phenylalanine or tryptophan.

J gene: TRBJ2-7; V gene: TRBV12-5; CDR3 protein: CASGLTIGDRGYEQYF
J gene: TRBJ2-2; V gene: TRBV7-9; CDR3 protein: CASSLAGVNGELFF
J gene: TRBJ2-5; V gene: TRBV19; CDR3 protein: CASSRSLEQQETQYF
J gene: TRBJ2-5; V gene: TRBV18; CDR3 protein: CASSPGRQETQYF
J gene: TRBJ2-7; V gene: TRBV7-2; CDR3 protein: CASSPRDGPYEQYF
J gene: TRBJ2-1; V gene: TRBV27; CDR3 protein: CASSLRPVGRGSSYNEQFF
J gene: TRBJ2-1; V gene: TRBV29-1; CDR3 protein: CSVERTSGGQGFF
J gene: TRBJ2-5; V gene: TRBV23-1; CDR3 protein: CASSQSRRGPQETQYF
J gene: TRBJ2-7; V gene: TRBV6-2/TRBV6-3; CDR3 protein: CASSYSPGRPSYEQYF
J gene: TRBJ2-1; V gene: TRBV29-1; CDR3 protein: CSVEGGQDSYNEQFF
J gene: TRBJ1-1; V gene: TRBV20-1; CDR3 protein: CSAPGHLNTEAFF